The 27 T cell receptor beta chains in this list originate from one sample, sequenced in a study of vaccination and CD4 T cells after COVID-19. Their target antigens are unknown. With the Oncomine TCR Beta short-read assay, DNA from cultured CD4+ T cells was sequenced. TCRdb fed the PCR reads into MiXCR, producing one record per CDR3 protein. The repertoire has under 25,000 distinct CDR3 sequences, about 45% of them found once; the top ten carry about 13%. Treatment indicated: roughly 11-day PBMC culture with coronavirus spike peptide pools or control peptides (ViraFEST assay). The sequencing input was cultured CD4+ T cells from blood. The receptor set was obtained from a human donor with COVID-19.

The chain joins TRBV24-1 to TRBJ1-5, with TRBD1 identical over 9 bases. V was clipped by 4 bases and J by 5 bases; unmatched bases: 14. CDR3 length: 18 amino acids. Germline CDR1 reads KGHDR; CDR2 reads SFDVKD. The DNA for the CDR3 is TGTGCCACCAGTGACCCTACCACAGGGGGCGGGAAGGATCAGCCCCAGCATTTT. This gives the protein CATSDPTTGGGKDQPQHF.

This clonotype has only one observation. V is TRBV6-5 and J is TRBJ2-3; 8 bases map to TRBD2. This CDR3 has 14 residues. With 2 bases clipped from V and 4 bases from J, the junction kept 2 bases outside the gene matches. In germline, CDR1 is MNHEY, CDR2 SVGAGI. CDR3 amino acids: CASSYQAGADTQYF. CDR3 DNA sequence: TGTGCCAGCAGTTACCAAGCGGGGGCAGATACGCAGTATTTT.

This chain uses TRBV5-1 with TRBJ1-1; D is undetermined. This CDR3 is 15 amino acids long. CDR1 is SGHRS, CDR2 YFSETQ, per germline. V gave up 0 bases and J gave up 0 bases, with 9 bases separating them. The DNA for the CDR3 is TGCGCCAGCAGCTTGGGCGGATATATGAACACTGAAGCTTTCTTT. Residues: CASSLGGYMNTEAFF. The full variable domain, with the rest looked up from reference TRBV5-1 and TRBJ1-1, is KAGVTQTPRYLIKTRGQQVTLSCSPISGHRSVSWYQQTPGQGLQFLFEYFSETQRNKGNFPGRFSGRQFSNSRSEMNVSTLELGDSALYLCASSLGGYMNTEAFFGQGTRLTVV.

The CDR3 sequence is CASSVAGTTGELFF. The CDR3 bases are TGTGCCAGCAGTGTAGCAGGGACCACCGGGGAGCTGTTTTTT. The chain combines TRBV2 with TRBJ2-2; D possibly matches TRBD1 or TRBD2 (5 bases each). Trimming removed 4 bases from V and 4 bases from J, with 10 bases in between. This CDR3 has 14 amino acids. Germline assignment: CDR1 SNHLY and CDR2 FYNNEI.

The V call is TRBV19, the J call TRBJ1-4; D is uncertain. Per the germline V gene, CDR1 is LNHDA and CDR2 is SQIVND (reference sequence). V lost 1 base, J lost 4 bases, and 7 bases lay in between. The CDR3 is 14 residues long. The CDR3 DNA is TGTGCCAGTAGTATAGCGTGGGGTAATGAAAAACTGTTTTTT. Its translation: CASSIAWGNEKLFF.

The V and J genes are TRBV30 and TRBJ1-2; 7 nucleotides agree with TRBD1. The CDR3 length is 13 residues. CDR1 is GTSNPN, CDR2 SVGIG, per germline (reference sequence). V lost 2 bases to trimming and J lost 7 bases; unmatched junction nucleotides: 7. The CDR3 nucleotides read TGTGCCTGGAGTTACAGGGGTCTCGGTGGCTACACCTTC. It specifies CAWSYRGLGGYTF.

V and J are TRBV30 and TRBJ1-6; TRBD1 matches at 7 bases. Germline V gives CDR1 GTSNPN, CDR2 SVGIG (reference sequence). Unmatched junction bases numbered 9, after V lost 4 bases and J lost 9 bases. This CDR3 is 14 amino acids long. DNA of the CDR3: TGTGCCTGGAATTCAGACAGGGTAGTTTCACCCCTCCACTTT. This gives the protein CAWNSDRVVSPLHF.

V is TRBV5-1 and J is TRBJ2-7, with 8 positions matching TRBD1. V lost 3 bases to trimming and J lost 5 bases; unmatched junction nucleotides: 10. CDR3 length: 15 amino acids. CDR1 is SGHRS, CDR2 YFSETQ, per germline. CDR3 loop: CASSWGPGQGNEQYF. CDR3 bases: TGCGCCAGCAGCTGGGGCCCCGGACAGGGTAACGAGCAGTACTTC.

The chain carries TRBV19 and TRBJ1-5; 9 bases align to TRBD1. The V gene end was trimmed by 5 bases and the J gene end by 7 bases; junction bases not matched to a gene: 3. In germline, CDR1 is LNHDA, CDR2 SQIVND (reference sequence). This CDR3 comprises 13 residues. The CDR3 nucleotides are TGTGCCAGTAGTGACAGGGGGGGACAGCCCCAGCATTTT. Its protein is CASSDRGGQPQHF.

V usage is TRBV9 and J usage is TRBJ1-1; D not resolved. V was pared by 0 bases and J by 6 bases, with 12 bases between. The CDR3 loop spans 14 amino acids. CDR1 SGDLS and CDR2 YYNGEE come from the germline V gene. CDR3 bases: TGTGCCAGCAGCGTAGTGGCGGTCGGCGCTGAAGCTTTCTTT. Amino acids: CASSVVAVGAEAFF.

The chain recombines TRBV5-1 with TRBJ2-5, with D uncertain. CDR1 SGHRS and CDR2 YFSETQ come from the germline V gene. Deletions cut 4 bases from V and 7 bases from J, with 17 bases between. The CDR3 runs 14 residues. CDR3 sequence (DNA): TGCGCCAGCAGCCCGGACGACACCTCTGGGACCCAGTACTTC. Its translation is CASSPDDTSGTQYF.

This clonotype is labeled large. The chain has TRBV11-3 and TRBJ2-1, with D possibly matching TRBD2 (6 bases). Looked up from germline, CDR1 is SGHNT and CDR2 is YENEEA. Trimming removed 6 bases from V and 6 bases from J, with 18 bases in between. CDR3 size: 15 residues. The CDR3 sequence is CASSQEGTWSNEQFF. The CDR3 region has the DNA TGTGCCAGCAGTCAAGAGGGGACTTGGAGCAATGAGCAGTTCTTC.

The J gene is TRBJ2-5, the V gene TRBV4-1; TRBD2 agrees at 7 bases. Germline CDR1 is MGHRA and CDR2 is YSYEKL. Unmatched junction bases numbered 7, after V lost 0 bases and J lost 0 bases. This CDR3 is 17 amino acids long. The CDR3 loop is CASSQDWASGYQETQYF. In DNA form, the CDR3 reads TGCGCCAGCAGCCAAGATTGGGCTAGCGGATACCAAGAGACCCAGTACTTC.

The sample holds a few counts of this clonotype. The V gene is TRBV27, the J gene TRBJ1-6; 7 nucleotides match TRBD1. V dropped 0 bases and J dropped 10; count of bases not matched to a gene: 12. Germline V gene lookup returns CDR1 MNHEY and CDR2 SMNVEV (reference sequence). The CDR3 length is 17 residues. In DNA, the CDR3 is TGTGCCAGCAGTTTATCAACGAGCACAGGGGATTACTCACCCCTCCACTTT. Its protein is CASSLSTSTGDYSPLHF.

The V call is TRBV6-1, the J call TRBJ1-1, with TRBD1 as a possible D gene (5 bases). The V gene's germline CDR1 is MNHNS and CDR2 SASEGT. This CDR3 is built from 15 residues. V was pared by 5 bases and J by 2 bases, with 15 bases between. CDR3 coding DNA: TGTGCCAGCAGTAGGGGACTTCTTATAAACACTGAAGCTTTCTTT. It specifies CASSRGLLINTEAFF.

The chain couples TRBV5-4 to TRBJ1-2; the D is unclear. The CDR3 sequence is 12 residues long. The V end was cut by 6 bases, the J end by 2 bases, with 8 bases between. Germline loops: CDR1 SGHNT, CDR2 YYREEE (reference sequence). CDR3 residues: CASTGSNYGYTF. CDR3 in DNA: TGTGCCAGCACGGGTTCCAACTATGGCTACACCTTC.

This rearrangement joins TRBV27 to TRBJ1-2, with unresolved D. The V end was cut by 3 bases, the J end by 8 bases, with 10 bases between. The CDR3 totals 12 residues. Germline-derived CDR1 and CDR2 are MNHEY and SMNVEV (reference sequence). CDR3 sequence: CASSLRGGGYTF. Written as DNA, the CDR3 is TGTGCCAGCAGTTTGCGGGGAGGGGGCTACACCTTC.

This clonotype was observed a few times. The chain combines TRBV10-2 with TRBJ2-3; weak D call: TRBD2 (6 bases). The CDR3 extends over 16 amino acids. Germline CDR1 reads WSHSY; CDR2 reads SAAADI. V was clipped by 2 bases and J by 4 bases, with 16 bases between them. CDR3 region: CASSELGTGGADTQYF. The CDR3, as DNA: TGCGCCAGCAGTGAGCTAGGGACCGGCGGGGCAGATACGCAGTATTTT.

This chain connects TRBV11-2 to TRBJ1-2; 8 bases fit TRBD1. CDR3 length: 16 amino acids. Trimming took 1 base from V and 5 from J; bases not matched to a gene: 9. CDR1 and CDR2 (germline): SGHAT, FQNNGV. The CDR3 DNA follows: TGTGCCAGCAGCTTAGTCGGCAGGGGGCTTGGGTATGGCTACACCTTC. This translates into CASSLVGRGLGYGYTF.

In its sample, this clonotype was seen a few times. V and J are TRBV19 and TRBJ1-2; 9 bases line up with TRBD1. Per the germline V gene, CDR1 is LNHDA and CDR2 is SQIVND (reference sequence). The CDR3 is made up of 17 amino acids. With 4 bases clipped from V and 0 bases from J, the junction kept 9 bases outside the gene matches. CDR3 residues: CASSTGTGRVSNYGYTF. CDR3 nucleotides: TGTGCCAGTAGTACGGGGACAGGGAGGGTATCTAACTATGGCTACACCTTC.

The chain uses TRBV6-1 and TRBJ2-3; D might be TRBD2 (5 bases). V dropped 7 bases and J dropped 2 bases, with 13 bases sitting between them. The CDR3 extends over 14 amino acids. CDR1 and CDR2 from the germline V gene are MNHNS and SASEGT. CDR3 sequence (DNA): TGTGCCAGCACAACGGGGATGTACACAGATACGCAGTATTTT. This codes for CASTTGMYTDTQYF.

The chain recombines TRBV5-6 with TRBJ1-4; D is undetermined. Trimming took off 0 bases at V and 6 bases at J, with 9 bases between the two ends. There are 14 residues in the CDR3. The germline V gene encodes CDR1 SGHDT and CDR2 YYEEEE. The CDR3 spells CASSLGGVDEKLFF. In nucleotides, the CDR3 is TGTGCCAGCAGCTTGGGTGGGGTAGATGAAAAACTGTTTTTT.

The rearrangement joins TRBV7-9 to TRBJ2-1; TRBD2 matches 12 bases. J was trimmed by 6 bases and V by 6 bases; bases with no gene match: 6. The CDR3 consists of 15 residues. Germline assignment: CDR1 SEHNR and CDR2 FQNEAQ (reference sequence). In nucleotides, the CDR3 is TGTGCCAGCAGTCTCGGACTAGCGGGGATCAATGAGCAGTTCTTC. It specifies CASSLGLAGINEQFF.

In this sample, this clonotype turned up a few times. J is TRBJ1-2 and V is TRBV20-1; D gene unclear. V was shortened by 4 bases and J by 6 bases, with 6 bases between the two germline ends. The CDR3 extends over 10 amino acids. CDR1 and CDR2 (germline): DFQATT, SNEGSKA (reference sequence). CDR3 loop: CSAMGNGYTF. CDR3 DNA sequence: TGCAGTGCTATGGGTAATGGCTACACCTTC.

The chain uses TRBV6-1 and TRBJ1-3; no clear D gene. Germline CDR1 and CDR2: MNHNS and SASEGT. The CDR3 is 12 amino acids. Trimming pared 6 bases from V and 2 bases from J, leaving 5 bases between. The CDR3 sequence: CASSSTGNTIYF. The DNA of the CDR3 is TGTGCCAGCAGCAGCACTGGAAACACCATATATTTT.

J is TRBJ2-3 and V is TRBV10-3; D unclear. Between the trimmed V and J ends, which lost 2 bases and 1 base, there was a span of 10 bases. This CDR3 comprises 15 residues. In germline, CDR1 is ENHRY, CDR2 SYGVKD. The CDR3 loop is CAISEETQGTDTQYF. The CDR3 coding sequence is TGTGCCATCAGTGAGGAGACTCAGGGCACAGATACGCAGTATTTT.

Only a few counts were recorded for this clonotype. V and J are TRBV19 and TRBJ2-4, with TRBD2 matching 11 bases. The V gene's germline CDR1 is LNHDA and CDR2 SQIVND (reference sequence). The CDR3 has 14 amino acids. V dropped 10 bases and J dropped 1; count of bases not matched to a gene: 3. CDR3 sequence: CATASGGAKNIQYF. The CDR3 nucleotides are TGTGCCACCGCTAGCGGGGGGGCCAAAAACATTCAGTACTTC.